A single sample gave rise to the 13 T cell receptor beta chains below, sequenced in a study of shared clonotypes between healthy human individuals. TCRdb's table, derived via immunoSEQ multiplex PCR, lists solely in-frame clones and lacks some. This table has around 1.9 million clones, 85% to 95% appearing once. Naive CD8 cells, CD45RO-negative and positively selected for CCR7, excluded terminally differentiated effector memory CD45RA+ cells. Specimen: naive CD8+ T cells from PBMCs. The receptors shown here come from a man aged 18-30 years in good health. Some clones in this sample may be carry-over from other donors' samples.

J is TRBJ2-1 and V is TRBV5-8; 7 nucleotides line up with TRBD2. Trimming cost V 5 bases and J 7 bases; bases outside gene matches: 12. CDR1 is SGHTS, CDR2 YDEGEE, per germline. The CDR3 is made up of 15 amino acids. The DNA for the CDR3 is TGTGCCAGCAGACCACCAGCGGGAATCGGGAATGAGCAGTTCTTC. Its translation is CASRPPAGIGNEQFF.

The V call is TRBV2, the J call TRBJ2-1; 9 bases match TRBD1. The CDR3 runs 15 residues. Germline assignment: CDR1 SNHLY and CDR2 FYNNEI. Unmatched junction bases numbered 10, after V lost 4 bases and J lost 9 bases. The CDR3 here is CASSARDRVILEQFF. CDR3 in DNA: TGTGCCAGCAGTGCCCGGGACAGGGTCATCCTTGAGCAGTTCTTC.

V and J are TRBV7-9 and TRBJ2-7; 7 positions agree with TRBD1. The CDR3 runs 12 residues. Trimming took 5 bases from V and 6 from J; bases not matched to a gene: 4. Germline CDR1 SEHNR, CDR2 FQNEAQ (reference sequence). The CDR3 DNA sequence: TGTGCCAGCAGCAACCGACAGGGCGAGCAGTACTTC. Translated: CASSNRQGEQYF. Variable domain in full (rest from reference TRBV7-9 and TRBJ2-7): DTGVSQNPRHKITKRGQNVTFRCDPISEHNRLYWYRQTLGQGPEFLTYFQNEAQLEKSRLLSDRFSAERPKGSFSTLEIQRTEQGDSAMYLCASSNRQGEQYFGPGTRLTVT.

The chain joins TRBV13 to TRBJ2-3; D not certain. V lost 0 bases, J lost 0 bases, and 4 bases lay in between. The CDR3 runs to 14 residues. Germline CDR1 PRHDT, CDR2 FYEKMQ (reference sequence). The CDR3 protein is CASSLGPSTDTQYF. The CDR3, as DNA: TGTGCCAGCAGCTTAGGTCCTAGCACAGATACGCAGTATTTT.

The rearrangement joins TRBV27 to TRBJ1-2; TRBD1 is a possible D gene (5 bases). The V gene lost 5 bases and the J gene lost 3 bases, with 10 bases spanning the gap. The CDR3 has 13 residues. In germline, CDR1 is MNHEY, CDR2 SMNVEV (reference sequence). In nucleotides, the CDR3 is TGTGCCAGCAGTCCGATGGGGGACTATGGCTACACCTTC. Its translation is CASSPMGDYGYTF.

The chain combines TRBV11-2 with TRBJ2-5; 9 bases agree with TRBD1. The CDR3 has 17 amino acids. The germline V gene has CDR1 SGHAT and CDR2 FQNNGV. V lost 5 bases and J lost 2; bases outside the gene matches: 12. The CDR3 DNA sequence: TGTGCCAGCAGCCTCTACCCCCTGGACAGGGGTCAAGAGACCCAGTACTTC. Translation: CASSLYPLDRGQETQYF.

The rearrangement joins TRBV19 to TRBJ2-3; 8 bases are shared with TRBD2. The J segment lost 6 bases and the V segment lost 9 bases, leaving 14 bases of the junction unmatched. The CDR3 totals 15 residues. CDR1 LNHDA and CDR2 SQIVND come from the germline V gene (reference sequence). CDR3 sequence: CASSPYSGTPDTQYF. The CDR3 DNA follows: TGTGCCAGCTCACCATATAGCGGGACTCCCGATACGCAGTATTTT.

The chain combines TRBV6-4 with TRBJ1-5; 7 bases are a match to TRBD1. Trimming removed 5 bases from V and 0 bases from J; junction bases left unmatched: 4. From germline, CDR1 is MRHNA and CDR2 SNTAGT. This CDR3 contains 15 residues. CDR3 region: CASSRQGYSNQPQHF. The DNA for the CDR3 is TGTGCCAGCAGTCGACAGGGTTATAGCAATCAGCCCCAGCATTTT.

The chain links TRBV5-1 to TRBJ2-1; the match to TRBD2 covers 16 bases. V lost 4 bases to trimming and J lost 1 base; unmatched junction nucleotides: 5. Per germline, CDR1 SGHRS and CDR2 YFSETQ. The CDR3 sequence is 18 residues long. The CDR3 region is CASSGGTSGRASYNEQFF. As DNA, the CDR3 is TGCGCCAGCAGCGGCGGGACTAGCGGGAGGGCGTCCTACAATGAGCAGTTCTTC.

This rearrangement joins TRBV4-1 to TRBJ2-1, with 10 nucleotides matching TRBD2. Germline V gene lookup returns CDR1 MGHRA and CDR2 YSYEKL. This CDR3 spans 17 amino acids. Unmatched junction bases numbered 10, after V lost 4 bases and J lost 4 bases. CDR3 in DNA: TGCGCCAGCAGCCGCCTAGCGCTAGCGGGAGAGTACAATGAGCAGTTCTTC. Residues: CASSRLALAGEYNEQFF.

The CDR3, as DNA: TGTGCCAGCAGTTTATGGTCAGGACGTTATAATGAAAAACTGTTTTTT. Amino acids: CASSLWSGRYNEKLFF. J is TRBJ1-4 and V is TRBV28; unclear D gene. Looked up from germline, CDR1 is MDHEN and CDR2 is SYDVKM. This CDR3 has 16 residues. Trimming pared 0 bases from V and 4 bases from J, leaving 12 bases between.

The chain employs TRBV28 and TRBJ1-2; 7 nucleotides agree with TRBD1. Germline assignment: CDR1 MDHEN and CDR2 SYDVKM. V was clipped by 3 bases and J by 2 bases; unmatched bases: 18. This CDR3 is built from 19 residues. Written as DNA, the CDR3 is TGTGCCAGCAGTTTCGATCAGATGGTACGGGACAGCCCAAACTATGGCTACACCTTC. Its protein product is CASSFDQMVRDSPNYGYTF.

The table lists this clone with a count of one. V usage is TRBV7-6 and J usage is TRBJ2-5; a weak D match, TRBD2 (6 bases). The V end lost 1 base, the J end lost 2 bases, and 20 bases lay between the germline ends. The CDR3 totals 18 residues. Germline V CDR1 and CDR2: SGHVS, FNYEAQ. The CDR3 DNA is TGTGCCAGCAGCTTAGGGGCCGGGAGACCATATATTCAAGAGACCCAGTACTTC. It specifies CASSLGAGRPYIQETQYF.